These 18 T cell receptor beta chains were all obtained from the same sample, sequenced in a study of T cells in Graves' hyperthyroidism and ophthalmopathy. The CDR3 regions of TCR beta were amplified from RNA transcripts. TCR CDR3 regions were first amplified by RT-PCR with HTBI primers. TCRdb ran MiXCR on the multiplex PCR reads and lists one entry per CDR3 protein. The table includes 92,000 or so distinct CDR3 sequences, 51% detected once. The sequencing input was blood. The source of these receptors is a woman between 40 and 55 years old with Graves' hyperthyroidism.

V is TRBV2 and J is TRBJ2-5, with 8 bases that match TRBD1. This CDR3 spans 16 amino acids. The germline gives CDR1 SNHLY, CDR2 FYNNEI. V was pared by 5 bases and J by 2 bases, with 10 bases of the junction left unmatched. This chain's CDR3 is CASSSAYRGVQETQYF. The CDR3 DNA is TGTGCCAGCAGTAGTGCGTACAGGGGGGTGCAAGAGACCCAGTACTTC. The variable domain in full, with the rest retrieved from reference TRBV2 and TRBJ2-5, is EPEVTQTPSHQVTQMGQEVILRCVPISNHLYFYWYRQILGQKVEFLVSFYNNEISEKSEIFDDQFSVERPDGSNFTLKIRSTKLEDSAMYFCASSSAYRGVQETQYFGPGTRLLVL.

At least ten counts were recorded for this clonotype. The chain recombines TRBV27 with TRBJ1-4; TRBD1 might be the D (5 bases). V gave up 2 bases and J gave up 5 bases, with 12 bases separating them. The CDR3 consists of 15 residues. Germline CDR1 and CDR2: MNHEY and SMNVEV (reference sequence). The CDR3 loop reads CASSLGQGRNEKLFF. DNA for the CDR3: TGTGCCAGCAGTTTAGGGCAGGGCCGGAATGAAAAACTGTTTTTT.

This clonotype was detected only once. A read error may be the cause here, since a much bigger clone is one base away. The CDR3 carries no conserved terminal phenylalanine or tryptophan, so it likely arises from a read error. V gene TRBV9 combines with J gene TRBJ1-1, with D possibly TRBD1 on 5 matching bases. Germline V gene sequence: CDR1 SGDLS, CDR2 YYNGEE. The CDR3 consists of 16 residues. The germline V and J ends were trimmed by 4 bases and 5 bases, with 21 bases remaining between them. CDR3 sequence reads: CASSQELAAKGTEAFS. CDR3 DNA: TGTGCCAGCAGCCAAGAGCTGGCGGCGAAGGGGACTGAAGCTTTCTCT.

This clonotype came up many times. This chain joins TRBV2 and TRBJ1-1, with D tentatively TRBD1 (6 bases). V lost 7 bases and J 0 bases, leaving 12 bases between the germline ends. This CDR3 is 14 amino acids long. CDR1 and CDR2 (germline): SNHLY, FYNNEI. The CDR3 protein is CASTPQGMNTEAFF. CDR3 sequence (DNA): TGTGCCAGCACCCCACAGGGCATGAACACTGAAGCTTTCTTT.

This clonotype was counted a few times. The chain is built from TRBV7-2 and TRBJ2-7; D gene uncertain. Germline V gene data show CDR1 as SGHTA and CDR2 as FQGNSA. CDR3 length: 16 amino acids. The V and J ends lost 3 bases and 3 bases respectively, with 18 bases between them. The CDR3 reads CASSFDPAGVIYEQYF. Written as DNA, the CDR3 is TGTGCCAGCAGCTTTGACCCGGCAGGAGTCATCTACGAGCAGTACTTC.

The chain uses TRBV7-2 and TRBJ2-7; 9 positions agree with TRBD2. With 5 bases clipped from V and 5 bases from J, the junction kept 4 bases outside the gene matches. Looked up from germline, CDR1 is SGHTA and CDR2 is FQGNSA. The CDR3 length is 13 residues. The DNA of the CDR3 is TGTGCCAGCAGCCAGACTAGCGGCCACGAGCAGTACTTC. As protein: CASSQTSGHEQYF.

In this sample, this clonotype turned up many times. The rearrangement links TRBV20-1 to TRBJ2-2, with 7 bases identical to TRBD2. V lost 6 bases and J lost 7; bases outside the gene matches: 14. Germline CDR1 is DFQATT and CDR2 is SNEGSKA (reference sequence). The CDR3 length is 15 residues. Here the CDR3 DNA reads TGCAGTGCAAGACCGGGGCGACGGGAGGTCGGGGAGCTGTTTTTT. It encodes CSARPGRREVGELFF.

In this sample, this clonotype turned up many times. CDR3 DNA sequence: TGCGCCAGCAGCTTGGAAGGGAACGGCTATGGCTACACCTTC. It encodes CASSLEGNGYGYTF. V usage is TRBV5-1 and J usage is TRBJ1-2; unclear D gene. The CDR3 is 14 residues long. V lost 0 bases, J lost 4 bases, and 10 bases lay in between. Germline V gene data show CDR1 as SGHRS and CDR2 as YFSETQ. Filled out from reference TRBV5-1 and TRBJ1-2, the complete variable domain reads KAGVTQTPRYLIKTRGQQVTLSCSPISGHRSVSWYQQTPGQGLQFLFEYFSETQRNKGNFPGRFSGRQFSNSRSEMNVSTLELGDSALYLCASSLEGNGYGYTFGSGTRLTVV.

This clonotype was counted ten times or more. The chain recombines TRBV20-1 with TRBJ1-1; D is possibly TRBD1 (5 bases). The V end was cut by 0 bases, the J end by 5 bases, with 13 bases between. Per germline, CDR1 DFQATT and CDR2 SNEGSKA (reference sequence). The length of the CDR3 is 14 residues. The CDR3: CSAREGFWGTEAFF. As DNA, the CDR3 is TGCAGTGCTAGAGAGGGCTTTTGGGGGACTGAAGCTTTCTTT.

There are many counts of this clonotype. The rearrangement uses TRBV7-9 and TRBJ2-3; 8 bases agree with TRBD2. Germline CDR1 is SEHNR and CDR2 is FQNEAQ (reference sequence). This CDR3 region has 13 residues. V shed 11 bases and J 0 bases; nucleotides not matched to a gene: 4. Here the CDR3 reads CAAGGASTDTQYF. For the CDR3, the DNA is TGTGCCGCCGGGGGGGCTAGCACAGATACGCAGTATTTT.

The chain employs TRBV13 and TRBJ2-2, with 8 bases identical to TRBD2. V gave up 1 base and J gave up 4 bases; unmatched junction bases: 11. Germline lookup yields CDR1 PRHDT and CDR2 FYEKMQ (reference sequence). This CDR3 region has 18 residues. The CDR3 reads CASSLVPLAGWATGELFF. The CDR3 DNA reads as TGTGCCAGCAGCTTAGTCCCCTTAGCGGGATGGGCCACCGGGGAGCTGTTTTTT.

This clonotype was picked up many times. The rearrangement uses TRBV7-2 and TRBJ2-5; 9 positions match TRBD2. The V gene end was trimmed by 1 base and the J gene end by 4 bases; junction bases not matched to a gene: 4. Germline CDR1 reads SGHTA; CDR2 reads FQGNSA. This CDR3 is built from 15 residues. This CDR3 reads CASSLELAGGETQYF. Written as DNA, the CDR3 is TGTGCCAGCAGCTTAGAACTAGCGGGTGGAGAGACCCAGTACTTC.

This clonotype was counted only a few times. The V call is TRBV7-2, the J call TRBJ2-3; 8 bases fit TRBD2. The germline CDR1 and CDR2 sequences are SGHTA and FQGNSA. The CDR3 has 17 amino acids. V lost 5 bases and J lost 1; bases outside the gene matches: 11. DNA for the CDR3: TGTGCCAGCAGCAGGACGGGGGGGGGGAGCGGCACAGATACGCAGTATTTT. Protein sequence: CASSRTGGGSGTDTQYF.

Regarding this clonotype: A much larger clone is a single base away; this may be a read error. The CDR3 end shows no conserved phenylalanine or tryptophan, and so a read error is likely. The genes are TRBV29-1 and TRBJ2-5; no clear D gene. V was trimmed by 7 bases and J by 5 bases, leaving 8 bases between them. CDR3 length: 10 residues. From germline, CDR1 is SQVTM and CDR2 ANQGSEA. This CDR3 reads CSAGRETQYL. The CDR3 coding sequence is TGCAGCGCCGGCAGGGAGACCCAGTACCTC.

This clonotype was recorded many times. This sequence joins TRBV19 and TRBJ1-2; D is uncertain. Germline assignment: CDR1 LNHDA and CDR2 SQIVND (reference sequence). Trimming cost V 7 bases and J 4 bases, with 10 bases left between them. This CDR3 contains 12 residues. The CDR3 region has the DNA TGTGCCAGTACCTCCGTGGGCTATGGCTACACCTTC. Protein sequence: CASTSVGYGYTF.

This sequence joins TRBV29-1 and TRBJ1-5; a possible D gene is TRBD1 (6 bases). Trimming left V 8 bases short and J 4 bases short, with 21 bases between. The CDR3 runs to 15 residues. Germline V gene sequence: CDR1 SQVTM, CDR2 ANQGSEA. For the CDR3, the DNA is TGCAGCAGTACCACACGGCGGCAGGGGAATCAGCCCCAGCATTTT. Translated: CSSTTRRQGNQPQHF.

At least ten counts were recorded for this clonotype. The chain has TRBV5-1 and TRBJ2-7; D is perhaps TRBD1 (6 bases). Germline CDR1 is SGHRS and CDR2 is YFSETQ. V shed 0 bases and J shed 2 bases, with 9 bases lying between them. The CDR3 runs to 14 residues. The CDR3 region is CASSLETGPYEQYF. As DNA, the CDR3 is TGCGCCAGCAGCTTGGAGACAGGTCCCTACGAGCAGTACTTC.

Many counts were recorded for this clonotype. The CDR3 protein is CASSFPGGKSEAFF. In nucleotides, the CDR3 is TGCGCCAGCAGCTTTCCAGGGGGCAAGTCTGAAGCTTTCTTT. The gene calls are TRBV5-1 and TRBJ1-1; 8 nucleotides line up with TRBD1. Germline CDR1 SGHRS, CDR2 YFSETQ. The trim removed 2 bases at V and 6 bases at J, leaving 6 bases unmatched. The CDR3 runs 14 residues.